The rows below give T cell receptor beta chains drawn from one sample of a study of metastatic and nonmetastatic thyroid tumors. MiXCR re-clonotyped the PCR reads for TCRdb. Of roughly 20,000 clones in the sample, roughly 18% were seen once. The specimen was adjacent normal tissue. Receptors were obtained from a male donor with papillary thyroid cancer or a benign thyroid nodule (not recorded which). Some clones in this sample may be carry-over from other donors' samples. The CDR3 runs from the conserved cysteine through the conserved F or W. The order of the fields is J gene, clone size, D gene, V gene, CDR3 protein, CDR3 DNA. The D gene is left open where the match is weak. The size of a clone is reported for some rows only, either as once, few or many, or as a class for expanded clones.

>TRBJ1-2|many|-|TRBV7-9
CASSLVVRTYGYTF
TGTGCCAGCAGCTTAGTTGTCAGAACCTATGGCTACACCTTC
>TRBJ1-2|-|-|TRBV7-9
CASSFDGGGRYGYTF
TGTGCCAGCAGCTTCGATGGGGGCGGTAGATATGGATACACCTTC
>TRBJ1-4|many|-|TRBV5-8
CASSRGRLEKLFF
TGTGCCAGCAGCCGTGGACGGCTTGAAAAACTGTTTTTT
>TRBJ2-5|-|-|TRBV24-1
CATIDFSAPQNETQYF
TGTGCCACCATTGATTTCTCGGCCCCTCAAAATGAGACCCAGTACTTC
>TRBJ2-7|few|TRBD2|TRBV20-1
CSALGGVADYEQYF
TGCAGTGCACTGGGGGGGGTGGCAGACTACGAGCAGTACTTC
>TRBJ1-4|many|-|TRBV9
CASSVGQGVEKLFF
TGTGCCAGCAGCGTAGGACAAGGGGTTGAAAAACTGTTTTTT
>TRBJ1-2|many|-|TRBV9
CASSVDPQTNYGYTF
TGTGCCAGCAGCGTAGATCCCCAGACTAACTATGGCTACACCTTC
>TRBJ2-2|few|-|TRBV6-2/TRBV6-3
CAYSPRVATGELFF
TGTGCCTACAGTCCGCGGGTAGCGACCGGGGAGCTGTTTTTT
>TRBJ2-3|-|-|TRBV10-2
CASSEPTGIAGTDTQYF
TGCGCCAGCAGTGAACCCACAGGAATAGCGGGCACAGATACGCAGTATTTT
>TRBJ2-1|few|TRBD2|TRBV6-1
CASSPLAGNYNEQFF
TGTGCCAGCAGTCCGCTAGCGGGGAATTACAATGAGCAGTTCTTC
>TRBJ1-2|many|-|TRBV19
CASTPRDRTNYGYTF
TGTGCCAGTACTCCCCGGGACCGCACTAACTATGGCTACACCTTC
>TRBJ2-2|many|-|TRBV4-3
CASSQDRWNTGELFF
TGCGCCAGCAGCCAAGATCGCTGGAACACCGGGGAGCTGTTTTTT
>TRBJ2-1|many|TRBD2|TRBV5-1
CASSLEAGLAVYNEQFF
TGCGCCAGCAGCTTGGAGGCGGGACTAGCGGTCTACAATGAGCAGTTCTTC
>TRBJ2-7|-|-|TRBV5-1
CASSPDEVYEQYF
TGCGCCAGCAGCCCCGACGAGGTCTACGAGCAGTACTTC
>TRBJ2-3|many|-|TRBV2
CASSENGVGDTQYF
TGTGCCAGCAGTGAAAACGGGGTAGGAGATACGCAGTATTTT
>TRBJ2-3|medium-sized|-|TRBV28
CAIASTDTQYF
TGTGCCATAGCTAGCACAGATACGCAGTATTTT
>TRBJ2-7|-|-|TRBV9
CASSVDGDSYEQYF
TGTGCCAGCAGCGTAGACGGGGACTCCTACGAGCAGTACTTC
>TRBJ2-1|many|TRBD2|TRBV12-3/TRBV12-4
CASGRAEGNEQFF
TGTGCTAGCGGGAGGGCTGAAGGTAATGAGCAGTTCTTC
>TRBJ2-3|-|-|TRBV5-1
CASSLQSGSQDTQYF
TGCGCCAGCAGCTTGCAATCGGGGTCTCAGGATACGCAGTACTTT
>TRBJ2-7|many|-|TRBV19
CASRGPYEQYF
TGTGCCAGTAGGGGACCATACGAGCAGTACTTC
>TRBJ1-1|many|-|TRBV16
CASSQLGAEAFF
TGTGCCAGCAGCCAATTAGGCGCTGAAGCTTTCTTT
>TRBJ1-1|-|-|TRBV10-3
CTISESIGRTNNEAFF
TGTACCATCAGTGAGTCGATTGGGCGGACGAACAATGAAGCTTTCTTT
>TRBJ1-1|many|TRBD1|TRBV4-2
CASSQEAYGDRETEAFF
TGTGCCAGCAGCCAAGAGGCCTACGGGGACAGGGAGACTGAAGCTTTCTTT
>TRBJ1-5|many|TRBD1|TRBV19
CASSWTGGNQPQHF
TGTGCCAGTTCCTGGACAGGCGGCAATCAGCCCCAGCATTTT
>TRBJ2-2|many|TRBD2|TRBV15
CATSRDQRGVTGELFF
TGTGCCACCAGCAGAGATCAGCGGGGGGTCACCGGGGAGCTGTTTTTT
>TRBJ1-1|many|-|TRBV29-1
CSVERRHVNTEAFF
TGCAGCGTTGAACGCCGACACGTAAACACTGAAGCTTTCTTT
>TRBJ2-7|-|-|TRBV27
CATLGQGWAGGLYEQYF
TGTGCCACCCTGGGACAGGGGTGGGCGGGAGGGCTTTACGAGCAGTACTTC
>TRBJ1-3|many|-|TRBV30
CAWSVSGRRSTIYF
TGTGCCTGGAGTGTCTCAGGCCGTCGAAGCACCATATATTTT
>TRBJ2-5|many|TRBD2|TRBV19
CASSNFGTSDRETQYF
TGTGCCAGTAGTAACTTCGGGACTAGCGACCGAGAGACCCAGTACTTC
>TRBJ1-2|medium-sized|TRBD1|TRBV6-1
CASTPGTGVRANYGYTF
TGTGCCAGCACTCCCGGGACAGGGGTCCGCGCTAACTATGGCTACACCTTC
>TRBJ1-1|-|-|TRBV19
CPSSSWTEAYF
TGTCCCAGTAGTTCCTGGACTGAAGCTTACTTT
>TRBJ2-2|many|TRBD2|TRBV11-2
CASSPTGTSGRARAGELFF
TGTGCCAGCAGCCCTACCGGGACTAGCGGGAGGGCAAGGGCCGGGGAGCTGTTTTTT
>TRBJ2-1|few|TRBD2|TRBV6-2/TRBV6-3
CASSTRLAGVNNDQFF
TGTGCCAGCAGTACCCGACTAGCGGGAGTCAACAATGATCAGTTCTTC
>TRBJ1-1|many|-|TRBV4-1
CASGQDGGSGTGNTEAFF
TGCGCCAGCGGCCAAGACGGCGGAAGCGGAACAGGGAACACTGAAGCTTTCTTT
>TRBJ1-2|-|TRBD1|TRBV19
CATLVGTGGRDGYTF
TGTGCCACCCTGGTGGGGACAGGGGGGAGAGATGGCTACACCTTC
>TRBJ2-4|-|TRBD2|TRBV4-2
CASSQGVVLAGKKNIQYF
TGTGCCAGCAGCCAAGGTGTCGTCCTAGCGGGGAAAAAAAACATTCAGTACTTC
>TRBJ2-2|many|TRBD1|TRBV20-1
CSARARRGRGTGELFF
TGCAGTGCTAGGGCCCGCAGGGGGCGAGGCACCGGGGAGCTGTTTTTT
>TRBJ2-3|few|-|TRBV27
CASGLLADTQYF
TGTGCCAGCGGGCTCCTGGCAGATACGCAGTATTTT
>TRBJ2-7|many|TRBD1|TRBV18
CASSPGQNYEQYF
TGTGCCAGCTCCCCGGGACAGAACTACGAGCAGTACTTC
>TRBJ2-2|few|-|TRBV2
CASNPRAQSTGEPFF
TGTGCCAGCAACCCCAGGGCCCAGAGCACCGGGGAGCCGTTCTTT
>TRBJ1-5|-|-|TRBV6-1
CASSPDGRRCQPQHF
TGTGCCAGCAGCCCGGACGGTAGGCGCTGTCAGCCCCAGCATTTT
>TRBJ2-6|many|-|TRBV7-3
CASSSDPSGANVLTF
TGTGCCAGCAGCTCGGACCCCTCTGGGGCCAACGTCCTGACTTTC
>TRBJ2-1|-|-|TRBV6-1
CASSGGSSGASYNEQFF
TGTGCCAGCAGTGGGGGGTCTTCAGGGGCGTCCTACAATGAGCAGTTCTTC
>TRBJ2-7|many|TRBD1|TRBV5-6
CASSPGDREYEQYF
TGTGCCAGCAGCCCGGGGGACAGGGAGTACGAGCAGTACTTC
>TRBJ2-7|-|TRBD1|TRBV5-1
CASSLEQGARSDEQYF
TGCGCCAGCAGCTTAGAGCAGGGGGCGCGCAGTGACGAGCAGTACTTC
>TRBJ2-5|-|-|TRBV5-6
CASSAELETQYF
TGTGCCAGCAGCGCGGAGCTTGAGACCCAGTACTTC
>TRBJ1-2|few|TRBD1|TRBV10-3
CAISPGTGTYGYTF
TGTGCCATCAGTCCCGGGACAGGGACCTATGGCTACACCTTC
>TRBJ1-4|many|-|TRBV13
CASSLGLGSTNEKLFF
TGTGCCAGCAGCTTAGGCCTCGGGTCCACTAATGAAAAACTGTTTTTT
>TRBJ2-4|many|TRBD1|TRBV9
CASAKDGTAAKNIQYF
TGTGCCAGCGCGAAGGACGGGACAGCGGCCAAAAACATTCAGTACTTC
>TRBJ1-5|medium-sized|-|TRBV27
CASSPRASNQPQHF
TGTGCCAGCAGTCCCCGGGCCAGCAATCAGCCCCAGCATTTT
>TRBJ1-1|many|-|TRBV15
CATSTGVGVMNTEAFF
TGTGCCACCAGCACCGGTGTGGGCGTCATGAACACTGAAGCTTTCTTT
>TRBJ2-7|-|-|TRBV20-1
CSALGRNSYEQYF
TGCAGTGCTTTGGGAAGGAACTCCTACGAGCAGTACTTC
>TRBJ1-5|many|TRBD1|TRBV4-1
CASSQVMRGREQPQHF
TGCGCCAGCAGCCAAGTTATGAGGGGGCGGGAGCAGCCCCAGCATTTT
>TRBJ2-5|-|-|TRBV28
CASTSLKEGLQETQHF
TGCGCCAGCACTTCGCTAAAGGAGGGGCTACAAGAGACCCAGCACTTC
>TRBJ1-2|few|TRBD1|TRBV5-1
CASSSGQGLGGYTF
TGCGCCAGCAGCTCGGGACAGGGTTTAGGTGGCTACACCTTC